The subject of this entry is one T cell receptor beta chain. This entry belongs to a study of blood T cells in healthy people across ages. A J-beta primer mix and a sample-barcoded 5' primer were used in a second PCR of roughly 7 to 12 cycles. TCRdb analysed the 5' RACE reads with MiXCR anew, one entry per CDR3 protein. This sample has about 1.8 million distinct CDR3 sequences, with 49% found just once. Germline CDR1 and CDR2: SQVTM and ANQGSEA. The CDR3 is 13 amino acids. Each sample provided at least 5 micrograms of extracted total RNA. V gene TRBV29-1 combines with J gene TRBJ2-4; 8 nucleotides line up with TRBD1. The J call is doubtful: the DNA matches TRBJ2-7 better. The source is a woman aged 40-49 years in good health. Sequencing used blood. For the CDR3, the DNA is TGCAGCGGTCGGACAGGGACTGGCTACGAGCAGTACTTC. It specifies CSGRTGTGYEQYF.